This T cell receptor (beta chain) came from a study of blood T cell repertoires in COVID-19 (TCRdb year 2020). Turning to the overall study: Samples covering the acute and convalescent phases of COVID-19 were provided by collaborators in the United States, Italy and Spain. Nearly every sample came with metadata listing a de-identified subject ID, COVID-19 status, age in years and sex. A freely available public database, intended as a resource for researchers studying the immune response to SARS-CoV-2, is where the repertoires were released. The dataset comprised deeply sampled blood TCRbeta repertoires from subjects exposed to, actively infected with, or recovered from COVID-19. The samples were drawn from the first 160 participants of the ongoing ImmuneRACE study and from 1,254 subjects provided by 6 global collaborators. The prospective study material was composed of cDNA or gDNA derived from T cells, B-cell-depleted T cells, or PBMCs. Where HLA class I and class II types were available, the types were taken from metadata supplied by the sample provider, not from assay-based typing. Overall results and qualifications from the work: Clinical and demographic metadata were provided uncurated, with the amount varying by source and participant.

The germline V gene (reference sequence) supplies CDR1 SGHNT and CDR2 YYREEE. Trimming removed 2 bases from V and 6 bases from J; the gene matches leave 11 bases unexplained. Taken from cysteine to phenylalanine, the CDR3 has 16 residues. The retained sequence is limited to the CDR3, 48 bases, with the frame set at the first base. About this clone: The clone's antigen remains unknown. The record has no base qualities; no much larger clone is one base away.

TCRbeta CDR3 regions were amplified from genomic DNA by means of the immunoSEQ Assay, a bias-controlled multiplex PCR. The source study handled its data this way. Within the assay, amplification of reference gene primers was used to estimate how many nucleated cells each sample contained. To quantify the absolute abundance of each unique TCRbeta CDR3 rearrangement, sequence reads were collapsed and filtered. Productive Simpson clonality was computed per sample as the square root of Simpson's diversity index over productive rearrangements. TCRdb stores this immuneACCESS table with in-frame sequences only. Part of the clones is absent; in the studies checked, under half of the shortfall reflects unresolved V genes, and no reason is known for the rest. The V and J calls and clone size are taken from that table; D and trimming were inferred from the DNA. This sample gives 200,000 to 300,000 clones in total; around 90% of them show up just once. About 2.5% of the sample is held by the ten biggest clonotypes.

At one collaborating source in Seattle, patients were enrolled during active infection and were followed longitudinally through the course of disease. The collaborating institutions used their own protocols to collect whole blood in K2EDTA tubes. For TCRbeta analysis, collaborator samples were shipped as frozen whole blood, as isolated PBMCs, or as DNA extracted from either sample type. The chain uses TRBV5-4 and TRBJ1-2, with 9 central nucleotides matching TRBD1. The sequenced sample consisted of peripheral blood. This TCR was sampled from a person aged 18-30 years with COVID-19, enrolled during active disease. The CDR3: CASSLLGQGSRDGYTF. The DNA sequence is TGTGCCAGCAGCTTATTGGGACAGGGTTCTAGGGATGGCTACACCTTC. The full variable domain, with segments outside the CDR3 supplied by the reference TRBV5-4 and TRBJ1-2 proteins, appears as ETGVTQSPTHLIKTRGQQVTLRCSSQSGHNTVSWYQQALGQGPQFIFQYYREEENGRGNFPPRFSGLQFPNYSSELNVNALELDDSALYLCASSLLGQGSRDGYTFGSGTRLTVV.